Each of the 25 T cell receptor beta chains below was sequenced from the same sample in a study of T cell repertoires in cytomegalovirus infection (dated by TCRdb to the late 2010s). What this sample's treatment or condition label stands for: in vitro stimulation with specific CMV peptide epitopes to enrich CMV-specific T cells. No antigen has been identified for these receptors. Sequencing was performed on an Illumina HiSeq 1500. The public reads were reanalyzed by TCRdb: fastp trimming at Q25, MiXCR alignment, in-frame beta chains only. Each entry merges the rows of one CDR3 protein and shows their most common DNA and genes. The sample table contains approximately 310,000 distinct CDR3 sequences; only one count was recorded for just under 25% of them. Approximately 12% of the sample is taken by the ten largest. Sequencing was performed on cultured PBMCs, taken from culture after CMV antigen stimulation. These receptors came from a human donor in good health (CMV status not recorded). Some clones in this sample may be carry-over from other donors' samples.

This clonotype showed up many times. The CDR3 loop is CASSLVSGYEQYV. The CDR3 DNA follows: TGTGCCAGCAGCTTAGTATCCGGCTACGAGCAGTACGTC. This chain connects TRBV11-2 to TRBJ2-7; D unresolved. V lost 1 base to trimming and J lost 3 bases, with 7 bases between them. Germline CDR1 is SGHAT and CDR2 is FQNNGV. The length of the CDR3 is 13 residues.

The CDR3 bases are TGCAGTGCTAGAGATCAGGGCAATAATTCACCCCTCCACTTT. This encodes CSARDQGNNSPLHF. This rearrangement joins TRBV20-1 to TRBJ1-6, with D perhaps matching TRBD1 (5 bases). The CDR3 contains 14 residues. Per the germline V gene, CDR1 is DFQATT and CDR2 is SNEGSKA (reference sequence). Trimming pared 0 bases from V and 5 bases from J, leaving 8 bases between.

This chain joins TRBV19 and TRBJ2-1, with TRBD1 identical over 7 bases. V gave up 7 bases and J gave up 7 bases; unmatched junction bases: 10. This CDR3 has 14 amino acids. CDR1 is LNHDA, CDR2 SQIVND, per germline (reference sequence). CDR3 sequence: CASKIGQGVNEQFF. CDR3 in DNA: TGTGCCAGTAAGATAGGGCAGGGGGTGAATGAGCAGTTCTTC. The variable domain in full, completed from reference TRBV19 and TRBJ2-1, reads DGGITQSPKYLFRKEGQNVTLSCEQNLNHDAMYWYRQDPGQGLRLIYYSQIVNDFQKGDIAEGYSVSREKKESFPLTVTSAQKNPTAFYLCASKIGQGVNEQFFGPGTRLTVL.

The rearrangement links TRBV20-1 to TRBJ1-1; D may be TRBD1 (5 bases). The CDR3 contains 14 residues. Trimming took 1 base from V and 2 from J, leaving 11 bases between them. Looked up from germline, CDR1 is DFQATT and CDR2 is SNEGSKA (reference sequence). This chain's CDR3 is CSARVPGPNTEAFF. The CDR3 coding sequence is TGCAGTGCTAGAGTACCAGGGCCAAACACTGAAGCTTTCTTT.

This clonotype has only a few counts. The V call is TRBV11-2, the J call TRBJ1-1; D unclear. Germline V gives CDR1 SGHAT, CDR2 FQNNGV. V lost 5 bases and J lost 5, with 6 bases in between. The CDR3 consists of 11 residues. The CDR3 nucleotides are TGTGCCAGCAGCGAATTGACTGAAGCTTTCTTT. This translates into CASSELTEAFF.

The table lists this clonotype with a few counts. The V call is TRBV24-1, the J call TRBJ2-5; TRBD1 matches at 10 bases. Looked up from germline, CDR1 is KGHDR and CDR2 is SFDVKD. With V trimmed by 5 bases and J by 1 base, 9 bases remained unmatched. The CDR3 runs to 17 residues. The CDR3 here is CATSAPRDRGIQETQYF. The CDR3 DNA sequence: TGTGCCACCAGTGCCCCCCGGGACAGGGGCATCCAAGAGACCCAGTACTTC.

In this sample, this clonotype turned up many times. The V call is TRBV20-1, the J call TRBJ2-1; 13 bases are a match to TRBD2. From germline, CDR1 is DFQATT and CDR2 SNEGSKA (reference sequence). V dropped 5 bases and J dropped 5; count of bases not matched to a gene: 6. The CDR3 has 15 residues. The CDR3 reads CSAPTSGRPDNEQFF. The CDR3 region has the DNA TGCAGTGCTCCGACTAGCGGGAGGCCCGACAATGAGCAGTTCTTC.

The genes are TRBV6-1 and TRBJ2-3; D unresolved. The CDR3 runs 10 residues. Trimming took off 10 bases at V and 5 bases at J, with 7 bases between the two ends. CDR1 and CDR2 (germline): MNHNS, SASEGT. The CDR3: CATLGDTQYF. In DNA, the CDR3 is TGTGCCACCCTGGGAGATACGCAGTATTTT.

This clonotype showed up many times. Here the CDR3 DNA reads TGTGCCAGCACCCTACGGACGGGAGGGATAATGAACACTGAAGCTTTCTTT. It translates to CASTLRTGGIMNTEAFF. V and J are TRBV12-3 or TRBV12-4 and TRBJ1-1; D is uncertain. Trimming shortened V by 7 bases and J by 0 bases, and 21 bases separated the two germline ends. This CDR3 has 17 amino acids.

This clonotype was counted at least ten times. This chain uses TRBV6-6 with TRBJ1-1; D might be TRBD1 (5 bases). CDR1 is MNHNY and CDR2 is SVGAGI in the germline V gene (reference sequence). Trimming took 5 bases from V and 9 from J, leaving 13 bases between them. The CDR3 covers 12 residues. CDR3 residues: CASSRGAGKAFF. CDR3 in DNA: TGTGCCAGCAGTAGGGGTGCGGGAAAAGCTTTCTTT.

This clonotype was recorded many times. The CDR3 is CASRSRTNTGELFF. In nucleotides, the CDR3 is TGTGCCAGCAGAAGCAGAACGAACACCGGGGAGCTGTTTTTT. The V call is TRBV7-3, the J call TRBJ2-2, with D hard to call. Trimming pared 6 bases from V and 0 bases from J, leaving 8 bases between. Germline values: CDR1 SGHTA, CDR2 FQGTGA. The CDR3 has 14 residues.

This clonotype was recorded many times. This rearrangement joins TRBV19 to TRBJ2-3; 12 bases fit TRBD2. The V segment lost 4 bases and the J segment 0 bases; nucleotides outside the gene matches: 5. The CDR3 runs 17 residues. CDR1 is LNHDA and CDR2 is SQIVND in the germline V gene (reference sequence). CDR3 sequence (DNA): TGTGCCAGTAGTACGACTAGCGGGAGTACTAGCACAGATACGCAGTATTTT. Amino acids: CASSTTSGSTSTDTQYF.

At least ten counts were recorded for this clonotype. The chain couples TRBV7-8 to TRBJ2-1; 11 bases align to TRBD1. The V gene's germline CDR1 is SGHVS and CDR2 FQNEAQ. The CDR3 is 16 amino acids. The V gene end was trimmed by 4 bases and the J gene end by 14 bases; junction bases not matched to a gene: 16. CDR3 protein: CASSSNRDRGGGRKFF. The CDR3 DNA reads as TGTGCCAGCAGCTCAAATAGGGACAGGGGGGGCGGGAGAAAGTTCTTC.

This chain joins TRBV6-5 and TRBJ1-5; 8 nucleotides line up with TRBD1. This CDR3 contains 14 residues. After removal of 6 bases from V and 6 bases from J, the junction contained 7 bases not matched to a gene. Germline CDR1 MNHEY, CDR2 SVGAGI. The CDR3 DNA follows: TGTGCCAGCAGGCCGACAGGGGTTCTTCAGCCCCAGCATTTT. Encoded protein: CASRPTGVLQPQHF.

This clonotype was observed a few times. V gene TRBV12-3 or TRBV12-4 combines with J gene TRBJ2-1; 13 bases fit TRBD2. The ends lost 6 bases at V and 9 bases at J; junction bases unmatched: 5. There are 14 residues in the CDR3. The CDR3 loop reads CASSPGTSGIEQFF. The CDR3 nucleotides read TGTGCCAGCAGCCCCGGGACTAGCGGGATTGAGCAGTTCTTC.

The chain recombines TRBV20-1 with TRBJ2-5; 11 nucleotides agree with TRBD2. Germline V lookup: CDR1 DFQATT, CDR2 SNEGSKA (reference sequence). V shed 0 bases, J shed 5 bases, and the junction held 8 bases outside the gene matches. The CDR3 loop spans 16 amino acids. DNA of the CDR3: TGCAGTGCTAGAGATTACCTAGCGGGAGGTGGGGAGACCCAGTACTTC. Translated, it gives CSARDYLAGGGETQYF.

This clonotype was seen a few times. The J gene is TRBJ1-5, the V gene TRBV28, with unresolved D. Trimming removed 5 bases from V and 7 bases from J, with 12 bases in between. The CDR3 has 13 residues. Per the germline V gene, CDR1 is MDHEN and CDR2 is SYDVKM. The CDR3, as DNA: TGTGCCAGCAGTCCCTTAGGAAGGCAGCCCCAGCATTTT. It encodes CASSPLGRQPQHF.

The genes are TRBV25-1 and TRBJ1-1; 9 bases match TRBD1. Losses at the gene ends were 8 bases for V and 6 bases for J; bases not matched to a gene: 7. Germline V gene lookup returns CDR1 MGHDK and CDR2 SYGVNS. The CDR3 is 13 residues long. CDR3 amino acids: CASLDRGRAEAFF. For the CDR3, the DNA is TGTGCCAGCCTAGACAGGGGGAGAGCTGAAGCTTTCTTT.

This rearrangement joins TRBV12-3 or TRBV12-4 to TRBJ1-1, with D maybe TRBD1 (5 bases). CDR3 length equals 14 residues. V gave up 8 bases and J gave up 0 bases, with 13 bases separating them. CDR3 amino acids: CASHPGTVNTEAFF. In nucleotides, the CDR3 is TGTGCCAGCCACCCAGGGACGGTGAACACTGAAGCTTTCTTT.

This clonotype was counted a few times. This sequence joins TRBV5-4 and TRBJ2-3; TRBD1 might be the D (6 bases). The CDR3 is 14 amino acids. Looked up from germline, CDR1 is SGHNT and CDR2 is YYREEE (reference sequence). The germline V and J ends were trimmed by 4 bases and 1 base, with 10 bases remaining between them. The CDR3 sequence is CASSTGHRTDTQYF. CDR3 bases: TGTGCCAGCAGCACGGGACACCGCACAGATACGCAGTATTTT.

This chain links TRBV29-1 with TRBJ1-4, with TRBD1 matching 8 bases. Losses at the gene ends were 8 bases for V and 6 bases for J; bases not matched to a gene: 11. Per the germline V gene, CDR1 is SQVTM and CDR2 is ANQGSEA. The CDR3 extends over 14 amino acids. As DNA, the CDR3 is TGCAGCCAACAGCCGGGACAGGAGGATGAAAAACTGTTTTTT. It encodes CSQQPGQEDEKLFF.

The genes are TRBV9 and TRBJ2-1; 14 nucleotides agree with TRBD2. Germline V gives CDR1 SGDLS, CDR2 YYNGEE. The V and J ends lost 4 bases and 0 bases, in that order; junction bases with no gene match: 6. The length of the CDR3 is 18 residues. CDR3 sequence: CASSIAGTSGSSYNEQFF. The CDR3 DNA is TGTGCCAGCAGCATTGCCGGGACTAGCGGGAGCTCCTACAATGAGCAGTTCTTC.

A note on this clonotype: With a much larger clone just one base away, this may be a read error. The CDR3 does not close with the conserved phenylalanine or tryptophan, likely indicating a read error. The chain recombines TRBV7-8 with TRBJ1-1; 9 bases match TRBD1. Germline V lookup: CDR1 SGHVS, CDR2 FQNEAQ. The CDR3 is made up of 17 amino acids. J gave up 4 bases and V 1 base, and 10 bases lay outside the gene matches. The DNA for the CDR3 is TGTGCCAGCAGCTTAGTCCTTACAGGGGGCGAGGGCACTGAAGCTTTCCTT. This codes for CASSLVLTGGEGTEAFL.

The V call is TRBV10-3, the J call TRBJ1-1, with D possibly TRBD1 on 6 matching bases. V lost 3 bases, J lost 11 bases, and 10 bases lay in between. CDR3 length: 11 residues. Germline V gene data show CDR1 as ENHRY and CDR2 as SYGVKD. The CDR3 sequence: CAISEGGIAFF. In DNA form, the CDR3 reads TGTGCCATCAGTGAAGGGGGGATTGCTTTCTTT.

This chain connects TRBV6-2 or TRBV6-3 to TRBJ2-2; D not certain. Per germline, CDR1 MNHEY and CDR2 SVGEGT. CDR3 length: 12 residues. Deletions cut 2 bases from V and 4 bases from J, with 2 bases between. Here the CDR3 reads CASSYVTGELFF. The CDR3 DNA sequence: TGTGCCAGCAGTTACGTCACCGGGGAGCTGTTTTTT.